Below are 2 T cell receptor beta chains sequenced from a single sample in a study of cytomegalovirus exposure and HLA in healthy donors. 60 Vbeta and 13 Jbeta primers were used in PCR. Only in-frame clones appear in the TCRdb table, and some are missing; sequencing was by immunoSEQ multiplex PCR. The table lists about 130,000 clones, approximately 61% of them singletons. The specimen sequenced was PBMCs. The receptor source for this set is a human donor in good health.

The chain recombines TRBV7-2 with TRBJ2-1, with a possible D match to TRBD2 (5 bases). The V gene lost 3 bases and the J gene lost 6 bases, with 9 bases spanning the gap. CDR3 length: 13 amino acids. The V gene's germline CDR1 is SGHTA and CDR2 FQGNSA. CDR3 in DNA: TGTGCCAGCAGCTTCTTAGGAGGCAATGAGCAGTTCTTC. This translates into CASSFLGGNEQFF.

The chain has TRBV11-3 and TRBJ2-3, with D maybe TRBD2 (5 bases). Germline CDR1 SGHNT, CDR2 YENEEA. The CDR3 runs 15 residues. V was pared by 3 bases and J by 3 bases, with 13 bases between. This chain's CDR3 is CASSLRAEGTDTQYF. CDR3 DNA sequence: TGTGCCAGCAGCTTGAGGGCTGAAGGGACAGATACGCAGTATTTT.